A selection of T cell receptor beta chains follows, all from one sample in a study of T cell changes during pregnancy in multiple sclerosis. Generated by immunoSEQ multiplex PCR, the TCRdb table keeps only in-frame clones and is missing some. Of about 70,000 clones listed, around 92% are singletons. Sequenced here: peripheral blood, sampled before pregnancy. These receptors were obtained from a female donor with multiple sclerosis, enrolled in a pregnancy study. Both conserved end residues are part of each CDR3. Each record gives: D gene, J gene, clone size, V gene, CDR3 protein, CDR3 DNA. D genes are given only for firm matches. Not every row has a clone size; where given, it reads once, few, many or a size class.

>-|TRBJ1-4|-|TRBV6-1
CASSEAGATNEKLFF
TGTGCCAGCAGTGAAGCGGGGGCTACTAATGAAAAACTGTTTTTT
>-|TRBJ2-7|-|TRBV7-9
CASSFDREISYEQYF
TGTGCCAGCAGCTTTGACAGAGAGATTTCCTACGAGCAGTACTTC
>TRBD1|TRBJ2-4|once|TRBV5-6
CASSLVGQGAVDIQYF
TGTGCCAGCAGCTTGGTCGGACAGGGGGCGGTGGACATTCAGTACTTC
>TRBD2|TRBJ2-7|-|TRBV15
CATSRGLPLAGVYEQYF
TGTGCCACCAGCAGAGGGCTCCCACTAGCGGGAGTCTACGAGCAGTACTTC
>-|TRBJ2-3|-|TRBV27
CASRIFSPLTELSTDTQYF
TGTGCCAGCAGAATATTTTCCCCGTTGACAGAGTTGAGCACAGATACGCAGTATTTT
>TRBD2|TRBJ2-3|-|TRBV14
CASSQDYSGTRRRGTTQYF
TGTGCCAGCAGCCAAGATTACTCCGGGACTAGACGGAGGGGAACTACGCAGTATTTT
>TRBD2|TRBJ2-7|-|TRBV6-6
CASSKRETSYEQYF
TGTGCCAGCAGTAAGCGGGAGACCTCCTACGAGCAGTACTTC
>TRBD2|TRBJ2-3|-|TRBV4-1
CASSPRTSGSTDTQYF
TGCGCCAGCAGCCCTAGGACTAGCGGGAGTACAGATACGCAGTATTTT
>-|TRBJ1-5|-|TRBV30
CAWSVKVADPWEGEPQHF
TGTGCCTGGAGTGTAAAAGTTGCGGACCCCTGGGAGGGAGAGCCCCAGCATTTT
>TRBD2|TRBJ2-3|few|TRBV29-1
CSVGAGGSNTQYF
TGCAGCGTTGGAGCGGGAGGTTCGAATACGCAGTATTTT
>-|TRBJ2-2|-|TRBV28
CASSTGRREVNTGELFF
TGTGCCAGCAGCACTGGGAGGCGGGAAGTTAACACCGGGGAGCTGTTTTTT
>-|TRBJ2-1|-|TRBV2
CASTPDSNEQFF
TGTGCCAGCACCCCGGACAGCAATGAGCAGTTCTTC
>-|TRBJ2-7|-|TRBV15
CATSTNTGSPMSGQYF
TGTGCCACCAGCACCAATACAGGCTCCCCGATGTCTGGGCAGTACTTC
>TRBD1|TRBJ1-2|-|TRBV15
CATSRGLLGTGGDYGYTF
TGTGCCACCAGCAGAGGCCTGCTGGGGACAGGGGGCGACTATGGCTACACCTTC
>-|TRBJ2-7|-|TRBV9
CASSADYFGREQYF
TGTGCCAGCAGCGCCGACTACTTCGGGCGCGAGCAGTACTTC
>TRBD1|TRBJ2-2|-|TRBV11-3
CASSPGTGFDTGELFF
TGTGCCAGCAGCCCCGGGACAGGGTTTGACACCGGGGAGCTGTTTTTT
>-|TRBJ2-3|many|TRBV28
CASSARDSGTDTQYF
TGTGCCAGCAGTGCCCGGGACTCGGGCACAGATACGCAGTATTTT
>TRBD1|TRBJ2-7|-|TRBV30
CAWSVGTGVYEQYF
TGTGCCTGGAGTGTAGGGACAGGGGTCTACGAGCAGTACTTC
>-|TRBJ2-5|-|TRBV9
CASGGETQYF
TGTGCCAGTGGCGGAGAGACCCAGTACTTC
>TRBD2|TRBJ2-1|-|TRBV9
CASSVGTSGRAANEQFF
TGTGCCAGCAGCGTAGGAACTAGCGGGAGGGCGGCCAATGAGCAGTTCTTC
>-|TRBJ2-1|-|TRBV27
CASSLTPGFGNEQFF
TGTGCCAGCAGTCTGACTCCAGGGTTTGGTAATGAGCAGTTCTTC
>TRBD1|TRBJ1-1|-|TRBV7-9
CASSLTGLSYGNTEAFF
TGTGCCAGCAGCCTGACAGGGCTGAGCTATGGGAACACTGAAGCTTTCTTT
>-|TRBJ2-1|-|TRBV19
CASRANRRGRSSYNEQFF
TGTGCCAGTAGAGCGAATCGGAGGGGGCGGAGCTCCTACAATGAGCAGTTCTTC
>TRBD2|TRBJ2-1|-|TRBV15
CATSKGTSGNNEQFF
TGTGCCACCAGCAAGGGGACTAGCGGGAACAATGAGCAGTTCTTC
>-|TRBJ2-3|-|TRBV7-6
CASSLGLPSTDTQYF
TGTGCCAGCAGCTTGGGACTCCCTAGCACAGATACGCAGTATTTT
>TRBD1|TRBJ2-5|-|TRBV5-1
CASSTAGTEKETQYF
TGCGCCAGCAGCACAGCCGGGACAGAGAAAGAGACCCAGTACTTC
>-|TRBJ2-1|-|TRBV2
CASSPGGFAGVDSYNEQFF
TGTGCCAGCAGTCCGGGGGGCTTCGCGGGGGTCGACTCCTACAATGAGCAGTTCTTC
>-|TRBJ1-2|once|TRBV4-1
CASSQRLPDFRYGYTF
TGCGCCAGCAGCCAGCGGCTCCCGGACTTTCGCTATGGCTACACCTTC
>TRBD1|TRBJ2-1|-|TRBV18
CASSSGGVMRNEQFF
TGTGCCAGCTCATCAGGGGGCGTGATGCGTAATGAGCAGTTCTTC
>TRBD2|TRBJ2-7|-|TRBV7-2
CASSLGGGRGYEQYF
TGTGCCAGCAGCTTAGGGGGCGGGAGGGGCTACGAGCAGTACTTC
>-|TRBJ2-2|-|TRBV5-4
CASSSQGGVNTGELFF
TGTGCCAGCAGCTCACAAGGGGGGGTAAACACCGGGGAGCTGTTTTTT
>-|TRBJ1-1|-|TRBV14
CASSQSYAGYTEAFF
TGTGCCAGCAGCCAATCATACGCGGGTTATACTGAAGCTTTCTTT